This T cell receptor (beta chain) was sequenced during a study of CD8 T cells in ankylosing spondylitis. Points from the study as a whole: Matched ankylosing spondylitis synovial fluid reportedly showed significant enrichment of disease-linked clones. Typical of ankylosing spondylitis blood, it appeared, was a TCR beta motif of under 10 highly homologous variants.

This clonotype was recorded at least ten times. What it binds is not known. Scientists made TCR beta libraries using quantitative 5'-RACE with molecular barcodes. Using its own MiXCR run on the 5' RACE reads, TCRdb lists one record per CDR3 protein. The profile shows 450,000 to 550,000 distinct CDR3 sequences, about 5% of them singletons. V was pared by 2 bases and J by 7 bases, with 8 bases between. Germline V gene data show CDR1 as MNHEY and CDR2 as SVGAGI. The CDR3 is made up of 13 amino acids. The sequence came from a male donor with ankylosing spondylitis. The chain uses TRBV6-5 and TRBJ2-2; D might be TRBD2 (5 bases). Sequenced: blood, either unsorted or a sorted T cell fraction (not recorded which). In DNA form, the CDR3 reads TGTGCCAGCAGTTACACCCGGGGCGGGGAGCTGTTTTTT. Protein sequence: CASSYTRGGELFF.